A single T cell receptor beta chain is shown here with its context. Its matching antigen is unknown. This specimen belongs to a study of beta chain features in type 1 diabetes. The length of the CDR3 is 15 residues. J gave up 10 bases and V 5 bases, and 8 bases lay outside the gene matches. Germline CDR1 reads SGHTA; CDR2 reads FQGNSA. The authors reverse transcribed all of the isolated RNA, so sequencing captured expressed TCRB transcripts. The protocol was immunoSEQ multiplex PCR, while the TCRdb copy is restricted to in-frame clones and leaves out a portion. The sample carries approximately 44,000 clones, approximately 72% recorded once. The study, taken as a whole, reports: Shorter TCRB CDR3s, moderately but significantly so, marked every one of the four CD4+ subsets in Type 1 diabetes patients.

This clonotype originated in a woman younger than 35 with type 1 diabetes. The genes are TRBV7-2 and TRBJ1-6; TRBD1 agrees at 10 bases. The sample consisted of Tregs from blood. The CDR3 here is CASSRETGGLSPLHF. For the CDR3, the DNA is TGTGCCAGCAGCCGAGAGACAGGGGGCTTGTCACCCCTCCACTTT. The full variable domain, rest sourced from reference TRBV7-2 and TRBJ1-6, is GAGVSQSPSNKVTEKGKDVELRCDPISGHTALYWYRQSLGQGLEFLIYFQGNSAPDKSGLPSDRFSAERTGGSVSTLTIQRTQQEDSAVYLCASSRETGGLSPLHFGNGTRLTVT.